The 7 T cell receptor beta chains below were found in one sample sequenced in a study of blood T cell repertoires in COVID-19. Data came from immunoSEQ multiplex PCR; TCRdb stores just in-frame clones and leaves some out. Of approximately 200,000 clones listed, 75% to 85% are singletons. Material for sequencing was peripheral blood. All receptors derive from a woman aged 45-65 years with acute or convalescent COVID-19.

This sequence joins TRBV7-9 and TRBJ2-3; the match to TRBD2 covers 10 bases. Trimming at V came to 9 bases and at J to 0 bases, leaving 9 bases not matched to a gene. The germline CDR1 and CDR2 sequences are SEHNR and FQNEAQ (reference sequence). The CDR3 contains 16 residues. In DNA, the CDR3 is TGTGCCAGTGACGAACTAGCGGGGCCTAGCACAGATACGCAGTATTTT. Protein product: CASDELAGPSTDTQYF.

This chain's CDR3 is CASSPPQPGPQGTQYF. In nucleotides, the CDR3 is TGTGCCAGCAGTCCCCCGCAACCGGGTCCCCAGGGGACGCAGTATTTT. The chain employs TRBV28 and TRBJ2-3, with a possible D match to TRBD1 (6 bases). CDR3 length: 16 residues. Germline V gene data show CDR1 as MDHEN and CDR2 as SYDVKM. V gave up 5 bases and J gave up 9 bases, with 24 bases separating them.

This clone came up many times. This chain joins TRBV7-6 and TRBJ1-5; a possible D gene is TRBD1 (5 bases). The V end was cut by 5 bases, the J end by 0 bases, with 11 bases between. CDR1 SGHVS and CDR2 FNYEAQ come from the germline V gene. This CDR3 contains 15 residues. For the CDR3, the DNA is TGTGCCAGCAGCCCTGGGGGGGGTAGCAATCAGCCCCAGCATTTT. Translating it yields CASSPGGGSNQPQHF.

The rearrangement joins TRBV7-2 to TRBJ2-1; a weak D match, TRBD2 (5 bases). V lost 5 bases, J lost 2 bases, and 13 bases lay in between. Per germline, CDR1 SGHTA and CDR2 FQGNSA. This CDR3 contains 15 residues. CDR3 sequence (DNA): TGTGCCAGCAGCCCCCTAGCTGATACCTACAATGAGCAGTTCTTC. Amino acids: CASSPLADTYNEQFF.

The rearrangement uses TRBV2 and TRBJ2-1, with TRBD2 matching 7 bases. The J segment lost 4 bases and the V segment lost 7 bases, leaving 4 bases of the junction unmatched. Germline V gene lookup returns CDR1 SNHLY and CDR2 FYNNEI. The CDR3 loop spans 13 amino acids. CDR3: CASNGGSYNEQFF. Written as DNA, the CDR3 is TGTGCCAGCAATGGCGGGAGTTACAATGAGCAGTTCTTC.

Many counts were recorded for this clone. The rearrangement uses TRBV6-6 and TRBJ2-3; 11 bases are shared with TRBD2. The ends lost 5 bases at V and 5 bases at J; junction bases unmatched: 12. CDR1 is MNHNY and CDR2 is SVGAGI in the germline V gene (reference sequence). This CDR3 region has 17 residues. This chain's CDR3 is CASSQRRLAGGLDTQYF. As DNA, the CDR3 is TGTGCCAGCAGTCAACGCAGGCTAGCGGGGGGTTTAGATACGCAGTATTTT.

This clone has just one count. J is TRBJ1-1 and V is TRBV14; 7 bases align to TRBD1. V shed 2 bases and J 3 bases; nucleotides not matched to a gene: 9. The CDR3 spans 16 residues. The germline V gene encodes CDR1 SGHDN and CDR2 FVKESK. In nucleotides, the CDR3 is TGTGCCAGCAGCCAACCACAGGGGAGAGGGGACACTGAAGCTTTCTTT. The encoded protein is CASSQPQGRGDTEAFF.